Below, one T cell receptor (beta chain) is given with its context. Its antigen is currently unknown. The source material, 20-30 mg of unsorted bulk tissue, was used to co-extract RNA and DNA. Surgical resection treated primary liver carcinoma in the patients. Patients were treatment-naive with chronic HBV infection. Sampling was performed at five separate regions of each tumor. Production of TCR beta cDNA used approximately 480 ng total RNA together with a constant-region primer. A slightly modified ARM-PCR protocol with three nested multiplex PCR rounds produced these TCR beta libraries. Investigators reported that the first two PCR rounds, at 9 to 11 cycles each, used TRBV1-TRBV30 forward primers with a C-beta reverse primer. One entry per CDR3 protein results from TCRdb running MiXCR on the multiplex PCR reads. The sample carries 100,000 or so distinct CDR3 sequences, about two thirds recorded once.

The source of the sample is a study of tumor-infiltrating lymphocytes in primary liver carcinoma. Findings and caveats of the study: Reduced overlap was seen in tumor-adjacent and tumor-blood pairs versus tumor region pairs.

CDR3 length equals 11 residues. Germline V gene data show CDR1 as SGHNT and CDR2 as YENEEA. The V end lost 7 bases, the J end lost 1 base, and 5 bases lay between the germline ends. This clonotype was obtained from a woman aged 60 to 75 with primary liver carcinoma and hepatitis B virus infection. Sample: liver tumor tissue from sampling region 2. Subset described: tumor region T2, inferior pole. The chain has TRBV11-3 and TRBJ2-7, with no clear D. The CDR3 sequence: CASIKSYEQYF. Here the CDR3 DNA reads TGTGCCAGCATCAAATCCTACGAGCAGTACTTC.